A single sample gave rise to the 22 T cell receptor beta chains below, sequenced in a study of cytomegalovirus exposure and HLA in healthy donors. This PCR relied on a set of 60 Vbeta primers and 13 Jbeta primers. Data came from immunoSEQ multiplex PCR; TCRdb stores just in-frame clones and leaves some out. The table lists around 110,000 clones, approximately 80% of them singletons. The sample consisted of PBMCs. The receptors derive from a male donor in good health and CMV-seronegative.

In its sample, this clone was seen a few times. The V gene is TRBV7-2, the J gene TRBJ2-7; D is undetermined. The CDR3 covers 14 residues. Trimming took 1 base from V and 2 from J, leaving 9 bases between them. CDR1 is SGHTA and CDR2 is FQGNSA in the germline V gene. The CDR3 DNA reads TGTGCCAGCAGCTTAGAACTTATCACCTACGAGCAGTACTTC. Its protein is CASSLELITYEQYF.

DNA for the CDR3: TGTGCCAGCAGCTCAAGGACAGGGAGGATCACTGAAGCTTTCTTT. It yields the protein CASSSRTGRITEAFF. This chain links TRBV11-2 with TRBJ1-1, with 8 bases that match TRBD1. V shed 4 bases and J 4 bases; nucleotides not matched to a gene: 8. This CDR3 region has 15 residues. Germline CDR1 SGHAT, CDR2 FQNNGV.

The chain combines TRBV9 with TRBJ2-7; D gene unclear. The V end lost 2 bases, the J end lost 1 base, and 10 bases lay between the germline ends. Germline-derived CDR1 and CDR2 are SGDLS and YYNGEE. The CDR3 is 14 residues long. The CDR3 DNA reads TGTGCCAGCAGCGTCGAGCCGGTTTCCTACGAGCAGTACTTC. Translating gives CASSVEPVSYEQYF. The entire variable domain, with the rest obtained from reference TRBV9 and TRBJ2-7, is as follows: DSGVTQTPKHLITATGQRVTLRCSPRSGDLSVYWYQQSLDQGLQFLIQYYNGEERAKGNILERFSAQQFPDLHSELNLSSLELGDSALYFCASSVEPVSYEQYFGPGTRLTVT.

J is TRBJ1-1 and V is TRBV9; the D is unclear. The V end lost 7 bases, the J end lost 4 bases, and 8 bases lay between the germline ends. The CDR3 runs 11 residues. Germline V gene sequence: CDR1 SGDLS, CDR2 YYNGEE. The CDR3 nucleotides are TGTGCCAGCGGAGCGGGCACTGAAGCTTTCTTT. Its protein is CASGAGTEAFF.

The chain employs TRBV2 and TRBJ1-5; D ambiguous. Trimming stripped 5 bases from V and 6 bases from J, with 11 bases between. Germline V gene data show CDR1 as SNHLY and CDR2 as FYNNEI. This CDR3 has 13 residues. CDR3 region: CASSFGGVQPQHF. DNA of the CDR3: TGTGCCAGCAGTTTCGGTGGAGTTCAGCCCCAGCATTTT. Using reference TRBV2 and TRBJ1-5 for the parts outside the CDR3, the full variable domain is EPEVTQTPSHQVTQMGQEVILRCVPISNHLYFYWYRQILGQKVEFLVSFYNNEISEKSEIFDDQFSVERPDGSNFTLKIRSTKLEDSAMYFCASSFGGVQPQHFGDGTRLSIL.

The genes are TRBV12-5 and TRBJ1-2; 8 positions agree with TRBD1. The germline CDR1 and CDR2 sequences are LGHNT and FRNRAP. V was pared by 5 bases and J by 0 bases, with 8 bases of the junction left unmatched. There are 16 residues in the CDR3. CDR3 sequence (DNA): TGTGCTAGTGGTCAAGACAGGGGACGAGCTAACTATGGCTACACCTTC. Translation: CASGQDRGRANYGYTF.

This clone has only a few counts. The rearrangement uses TRBV19 and TRBJ2-7; 8 positions agree with TRBD1. The germline V gene encodes CDR1 LNHDA and CDR2 SQIVND (reference sequence). There are 13 residues in the CDR3. The V segment lost 4 bases and the J segment 6 bases; nucleotides outside the gene matches: 5. The CDR3 loop reads CASSRGTGLEQYF. CDR3 nucleotides: TGTGCCAGTAGTAGAGGGACAGGCCTCGAGCAGTACTTC.

This clone is a singleton in its sample. CDR3 sequence: CASSLVAGGPRGTDTQYF. The CDR3 DNA reads TGTGCCAGCAGCTTAGTAGCGGGAGGGCCGAGGGGCACAGATACGCAGTATTTT. The gene calls are TRBV7-2 and TRBJ2-3; 11 nucleotides align to TRBD2. The germline gives CDR1 SGHTA, CDR2 FQGNSA. The V and J ends lost 1 base and 1 base, in that order; junction bases with no gene match: 7. This CDR3 is 18 amino acids long. Full variable domain (remainder filled in from reference TRBV7-2 and TRBJ2-3): GAGVSQSPSNKVTEKGKDVELRCDPISGHTALYWYRQSLGQGLEFLIYFQGNSAPDKSGLPSDRFSAERTGGSVSTLTIQRTQQEDSAVYLCASSLVAGGPRGTDTQYFGPGTRLTVL.

In this sample, this clone turned up a few times. J is TRBJ2-1 and V is TRBV6-1, with 8 bases that match TRBD2. Germline trimming cut 4 bases from V and 3 bases from J; bases unmatched to any gene: 5. This CDR3 has 15 residues. CDR1 MNHNS and CDR2 SASEGT come from the germline V gene. In DNA form, the CDR3 reads TGTGCCAGCAGTGGTTCGAGCGGGGGCTACAATGAGCAGTTCTTC. Protein sequence: CASSGSSGGYNEQFF.

The chain has TRBV2 and TRBJ1-2; D is undetermined. V lost 2 bases to trimming and J lost 0 bases, with 13 bases between them. Germline loops: CDR1 SNHLY, CDR2 FYNNEI. CDR3 size: 16 residues. The CDR3 region is CASSERTVPANYGYTF. The CDR3 DNA reads as TGTGCCAGCAGTGAACGAACAGTCCCAGCTAACTATGGCTACACCTTC.

This clone was counted once. This chain uses TRBV6-6 with TRBJ2-5, with a possible D match to TRBD2 (6 bases). Germline-derived CDR1 and CDR2 are MNHNY and SVGAGI (reference sequence). CDR3 length equals 13 residues. Trimming stripped 5 bases from V and 7 bases from J, with 14 bases between. In DNA form, the CDR3 reads TGTGCCAGCAGTCCCGGGGGATTAGGGACCCAGTACTTC. The encoded protein is CASSPGGLGTQYF.

The chain employs TRBV28 and TRBJ1-5; D possibly corresponds to TRBD1 (6 bases). CDR3 length equals 16 residues. CDR1 MDHEN and CDR2 SYDVKM come from the germline V gene. V lost 6 bases to trimming and J lost 3 bases, with 18 bases between them. CDR3 in DNA: TGTGCCAGCAGCCCACAGGGAAGGGGTTACAATCAGCCCCAGCATTTT. It codes for CASSPQGRGYNQPQHF.

This chain connects TRBV6-5 to TRBJ1-1; a possible D gene is TRBD1 (6 bases). The germline V gene encodes CDR1 MNHEY and CDR2 SVGAGI. V gave up 7 bases and J gave up 2 bases, with 14 bases separating them. The CDR3 runs 14 residues. The CDR3 sequence: CASIRSRGNTEAFF. CDR3 in DNA: TGTGCCAGCATTCGGTCCAGGGGAAACACTGAAGCTTTCTTT.

The chain recombines TRBV9 with TRBJ2-3, with 10 nucleotides matching TRBD2. CDR1 is SGDLS and CDR2 is YYNGEE in the germline V gene. The CDR3 has 16 amino acids. V trimming: 2 bases; J trimming: 2 bases; junction bases outside the gene matches: 5. CDR3 in amino acids: CASSVGTSGNTDTQYF. Written as DNA, the CDR3 is TGTGCCAGCAGCGTCGGAACTAGCGGGAACACAGATACGCAGTATTTT.

J is TRBJ2-5 and V is TRBV11-2; 9 bases match TRBD2. The CDR3 covers 17 residues. In germline, CDR1 is SGHAT, CDR2 FQNNGV. J gave up 5 bases and V 5 bases, and 15 bases lay outside the gene matches. CDR3 bases: TGTGCCAGCAGCCCACAATTTAGCGGGAGTTTGGAGGAGACCCAGTACTTC. This sequence encodes CASSPQFSGSLEETQYF. The variable domain in full, with the rest retrieved from reference TRBV11-2 and TRBJ2-5, is EAGVAQSPRYKIIEKRQSVAFWCNPISGHATLYWYQQILGQGPKLLIQFQNNGVVDDSQLPKDRFSAERLKGVDSTLKIQPAKLEDSAVYLCASSPQFSGSLEETQYFGPGTRLLVL.

In the case of this clone: The sample holds other DNA sequences that translate to the same CDR3. The CDR3: CASSLAGSSYNEQFF. In DNA, the CDR3 is TGTGCCAGCAGCTTAGCGGGAAGCTCCTACAATGAGCAGTTCTTC. The rearrangement links TRBV6-5 to TRBJ2-1; 8 nucleotides align to TRBD2. The CDR3 covers 15 residues. V was clipped by 6 bases and J by 0 bases; unmatched bases: 4. CDR1 is MNHEY and CDR2 is SVGAGI in the germline V gene.

The gene calls are TRBV7-8 and TRBJ2-2, with D possibly matching TRBD1 (5 bases). V lost 1 base and J lost 8, with 8 bases in between. Germline V gene lookup returns CDR1 SGHVS and CDR2 FQNEAQ. The CDR3 runs 13 residues. CDR3 protein: CASSLVGVGELFF. Written as DNA, the CDR3 is TGTGCCAGCAGCTTAGTAGGGGTGGGGGAGCTGTTTTTT.

V is TRBV7-8 and J is TRBJ2-1, with D perhaps TRBD1 (5 bases). The CDR3 runs 14 residues. Per the germline V gene, CDR1 is SGHVS and CDR2 is FQNEAQ. Trimming shortened V by 3 bases and J by 9 bases, and 15 bases separated the two germline ends. The CDR3 spells CASSFPGRAVEQFF. In DNA form, the CDR3 reads TGTGCCAGCAGCTTTCCCGGCAGGGCGGTTGAGCAGTTCTTC.

V usage is TRBV5-4 and J usage is TRBJ2-7, with 9 bases matching TRBD2. Germline V gene sequence: CDR1 SGHNT, CDR2 YYREEE (reference sequence). With V trimmed by 5 bases and J by 10 bases, 7 bases remained unmatched. The CDR3 extends over 12 amino acids. Written as DNA, the CDR3 is TGTGCCAGCAGGCCAGCTAGCGGGAATCAGTACTTC. Encoded protein: CASRPASGNQYF.

This clone has only a few counts. V usage is TRBV6-1 and J usage is TRBJ2-3; TRBD2 matches 9 bases. The germline gives CDR1 MNHNS, CDR2 SASEGT. The CDR3 runs to 17 residues. V shed 2 bases, J shed 5 bases, and the junction held 11 bases outside the gene matches. Here the CDR3 reads CASSEFVWREGLDTQYF. As DNA, the CDR3 is TGTGCCAGCAGTGAATTTGTCTGGCGGGAGGGGTTAGATACGCAGTATTTT.

This chain connects TRBV9 to TRBJ2-3, with TRBD2 matching 12 bases. V lost 0 bases and J lost 2; bases outside the gene matches: 16. CDR3 length: 21 residues. CDR1 SGDLS and CDR2 YYNGEE come from the germline V gene. CDR3 bases: TGTGCCAGCAGCGTAGAGTCCGGACTAGCGGGGCGGGGGAGTGTCACAGATACGCAGTATTTT. Translation gives CASSVESGLAGRGSVTDTQYF.

This sequence joins TRBV6-5 and TRBJ1-5; D might be TRBD1 (6 bases). Trimming pared 7 bases from V and 9 bases from J, leaving 13 bases between. Germline CDR1 MNHEY, CDR2 SVGAGI. This CDR3 spans 12 amino acids. This CDR3 reads CASMQGTGPQHF. CDR3 in DNA: TGTGCCAGCATGCAGGGGACGGGGCCCCAGCATTTT.